The clone carrying this T cell receptor (beta chain) was counted at least ten times. Its antigen is undetermined. This sample is drawn from a study of T cell repertoires in cytomegalovirus infection. Trimming cost V 3 bases and J 0 bases, with 0 bases left between them. In germline, CDR1 is SGHTA, CDR2 FQGNSA. This CDR3 spans 11 amino acids. TCRdb used MiXCR to reprocess the reads, holding one entry per CDR3 protein. The table lists around 50,000 distinct CDR3 sequences, about 18% of them singletons. V usage is TRBV7-2 and J usage is TRBJ2-7; D ambiguous. The clonotype originates from a human donor in good health (CMV status not recorded). Some clones in this sample may be carry-over from other donors' samples. Sequenced here: CD8+ T cells from cultured PBMCs, sampled from culture after CMV antigen stimulation. As DNA, the CDR3 is TGTGCCAGCAGCTTCTCCTACGAGCAGTACTTC. Its protein is CASSFSYEQYF.